Listed here are 2 T cell receptor beta chains from one sample, sequenced in a study of blood T cells in healthy people across ages (dated by TCRdb to between 2015 and 2017). Receptors were amplified or captured by 5' RACE. Sequencing took place on an Illumina HiSeq 2500. A second about 7 to 12 cycle PCR used a sample-barcoded 5' primer and a J-beta primer mix. TCRdb trimmed the raw reads at Q25, called clones with MiXCR and kept productive beta chains. Every CDR3 protein is listed once, alongside the most common genes and DNA of its rows. This sample lists 1.5 million or so distinct CDR3 sequences; 40% to 45% were detected once. The ten largest clonotypes hold around 4% of the sample. The source material was blood. The receptors originated from a woman under 30 in good health.

The chain employs TRBV4-3 and TRBJ1-2; D ambiguous. Trimming cost V 0 bases and J 4 bases, with 9 bases left between them. Germline-derived CDR1 and CDR2 are LGHNA and YSLEER. The length of the CDR3 is 14 residues. CDR3 region: CASSQDVGSYGYTF. In DNA form, the CDR3 reads TGCGCCAGCAGCCAAGATGTGGGTTCCTATGGCTACACCTTC.

This rearrangement joins TRBV6-2 or TRBV6-3 to TRBJ1-1; tentatively, D is TRBD1 (5 bases). Per germline, CDR1 MNHEY and CDR2 SVGEGT. The V end lost 8 bases, the J end lost 5 bases, and 9 bases lay between the germline ends. This CDR3 spans 11 amino acids. The CDR3 region is CASRDATEAFF. For the CDR3, the DNA is TGTGCCAGCCGGGACGCTACTGAAGCTTTCTTT.